This T cell receptor (beta chain) was captured by sequencing in a study of technical replicates of blood from a handful of donors. Sequenced by immunoSEQ multiplex PCR; TCRdb stores in-frame clones only, minus some. Among fewer than 85,000 clones, 85% to 95% were seen once, and the ten largest hold 0.25%. Germline CDR1 is MNHEY and CDR2 is SVGAGI. The CDR3 covers 15 residues. Trimming took 9 bases from V and 1 from J, leaving 18 bases between them. This clonotype was obtained from a human donor in good health. The sequenced sample was T cells isolated from PBMCs. The chain couples TRBV6-5 to TRBJ1-1; unclear D gene. CDR3 protein: CASTGVLGKNTEAFF. CDR3 bases: TGTGCCAGTACTGGAGTGCTCGGAAAGAACACTGAAGCTTTCTTT.